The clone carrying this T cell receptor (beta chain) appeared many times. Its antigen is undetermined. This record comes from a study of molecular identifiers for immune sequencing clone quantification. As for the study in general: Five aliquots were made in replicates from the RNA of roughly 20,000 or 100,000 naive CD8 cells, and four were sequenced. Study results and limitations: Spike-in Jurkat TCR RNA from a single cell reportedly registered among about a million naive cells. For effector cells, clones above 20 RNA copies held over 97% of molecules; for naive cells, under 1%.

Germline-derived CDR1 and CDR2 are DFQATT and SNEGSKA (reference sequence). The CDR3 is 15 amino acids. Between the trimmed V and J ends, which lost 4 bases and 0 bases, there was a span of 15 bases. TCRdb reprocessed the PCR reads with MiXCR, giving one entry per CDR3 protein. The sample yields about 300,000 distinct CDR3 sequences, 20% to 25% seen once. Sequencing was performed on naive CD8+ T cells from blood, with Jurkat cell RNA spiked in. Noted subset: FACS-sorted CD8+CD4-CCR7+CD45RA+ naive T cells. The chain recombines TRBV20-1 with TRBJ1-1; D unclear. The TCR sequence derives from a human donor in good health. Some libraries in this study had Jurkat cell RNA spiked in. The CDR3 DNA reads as TGCAGTGCTACTCCCGCGGCAGCAATGAACACTGAAGCTTTCTTT. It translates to CSATPAAAMNTEAFF.